A selection of T cell receptor beta chains follows, all from one sample in a study of blood T cell repertoires in COVID-19. The method was immunoSEQ multiplex PCR; TCRdb's version includes in-frame clones alone and lacks a portion of them. Of under 70,000 clones listed, 87% are singletons. The specimen was peripheral blood. The receptors shown here come from a woman under 30 with acute or convalescent COVID-19. Both conserved end residues are part of each CDR3. A D gene is named only where the DNA matches it firmly. Clone size is shown for a subset of rows, as once, few, many or a class of expanded clone.

TRBD1	TRBV6-2/TRBV6-3	-	TRBJ1-2	CASSPSGTGYYYGYTF	TGTGCCAGCAGCCCTTCAGGGACAGGGTATTACTATGGCTACACCTTC
-	TRBV2	-	TRBJ1-6	CASSERSREPPLHF	TGTGCCAGCAGTGAGCGTTCCAGGGAACCACCCCTCCACTTT
TRBD2	TRBV7-8	-	TRBJ2-1	CASSFTGGPNEQFF	TGTGCCAGCAGCTTTACGGGAGGGCCCAATGAGCAGTTCTTC
TRBD1	TRBV5-8	-	TRBJ1-2	CASSAGTGGYYGYTF	TGTGCCAGCAGCGCCGGGACAGGGGGCTACTATGGCTACACCTTC
TRBD1	TRBV3-1/TRBV3-2	-	TRBJ1-1	CASSRGQGTEAFF	TGTGCCAGCAGCCGGGGACAGGGCACTGAAGCTTTCTTT
TRBD1	TRBV5-1	-	TRBJ2-1	CASREQGEPYNEQFF	TGCGCCAGCAGAGAACAGGGGGAGCCCTACAATGAGCAGTTCTTC
TRBD2	TRBV5-8	once	TRBJ2-3	CASSAYSGATDTQYF	TGTGCCAGCAGCGCCTATAGCGGGGCCACAGATACGCAGTATTTT
TRBD2	TRBV4-1	-	TRBJ2-2	CASSHEQAGGLTNTGELFF	TGCGCCAGCAGCCATGAACAAGCGGGAGGCCTGACGAACACCGGGGAGCTGTTTTTT
-	TRBV5-6	-	TRBJ2-3	CASSFRGGSTDTQYF	TGTGCCAGCAGCTTCCGAGGAGGGAGCACAGATACGCAGTATTTT
TRBD2	TRBV19	-	TRBJ2-1	CASSMWSGGSEQFF	TGTGCCAGTAGTATGTGGTCGGGGGGGTCTGAGCAGTTCTTC
-	TRBV6-1	-	TRBJ2-2	CASSEVAGADTGELFF	TGTGCCAGCAGTGAAGTGGCAGGGGCTGACACCGGGGAGCTGTTTTTT
TRBD1	TRBV5-4	-	TRBJ1-1	CASSLDRGISEAFF	TGTGCCAGCAGCTTGGACAGGGGTATATCTGAAGCTTTCTTT
TRBD1	TRBV12-3/TRBV12-4	-	TRBJ2-1	CASNTQGYEQFF	TGTGCCAGCAATACACAGGGGTATGAGCAGTTCTTC
-	TRBV29-1	once	TRBJ2-6	CSVAVINSGANVLTF	TGCAGCGTAGCCGTTATAAACTCTGGGGCCAACGTCCTGACTTTC
TRBD2	TRBV5-1	-	TRBJ2-2	CASSTTGTSATGELFF	TGCGCCAGCAGCACCACCGGGACTAGCGCAACCGGGGAGCTGTTTTTT
-	TRBV2	-	TRBJ1-2	CASSILSDYYGYTF	TGTGCCAGCAGTATACTGTCAGACTACTATGGCTACACCTTC
TRBD1	TRBV4-2	-	TRBJ1-2	CASSQGRDRGYYGYTF	TGTGCCAGCAGCCAAGGGCGGGACAGGGGATATTATGGCTACACCTTC
TRBD2	TRBV28	-	TRBJ2-1	CASSLSGTSGDEQFF	TGTGCCAGCAGTTTATCCGGGACTAGCGGGGATGAGCAGTTCTTC
-	TRBV28	-	TRBJ1-2	CASTSSGNYGYTF	TGTGCCAGCACCTCTTCGGGGAACTATGGCTACACCTTC
TRBD1	TRBV5-1	once	TRBJ2-7	CASSLRTGSYGQYF	TGCGCCAGCAGCTTACGGACAGGTTCTTACGGGCAGTACTTC
TRBD2	TRBV7-2	-	TRBJ2-1	CASSLYRTSGVYNEQFF	TGTGCCAGCAGCTTATATAGGACTAGCGGAGTGTACAATGAGCAGTTCTTC
-	TRBV3-1/TRBV3-2	-	TRBJ1-4	CASSRQAANEKLFF	TGTGCCAGCAGCCGACAGGCGGCTAATGAAAAACTGTTTTTT
TRBD1	TRBV3-1/TRBV3-2	few	TRBJ1-1	CASSPLTGGVTEAFF	TGTGCCAGCAGCCCTCTGACAGGGGGAGTCACTGAAGCTTTCTTT
TRBD2	TRBV7-9	-	TRBJ2-1	CASSLDKREEGNEQFF	TGTGCCAGCAGCTTAGACAAGCGGGAGGAGGGCAATGAGCAGTTCTTC
-	TRBV10-3	-	TRBJ1-5	CAISVGRQDNQPQHF	TGTGCCATCAGTGTCGGTCGGCAGGACAATCAGCCCCAGCATTTT
-	TRBV9	-	TRBJ1-6	CASSAGGGGDSPLHF	TGTGCCAGCAGCGCCGGCGGAGGAGGGGATTCACCCCTCCACTTT
-	TRBV29-1	few	TRBJ1-1	CSVEARGLNTEAFF	TGCAGCGTTGAAGCTAGAGGGTTGAACACTGAAGCTTTCTTT
-	TRBV29-1	once	TRBJ1-2	CSVETRVDSRLNYGYTF	TGCAGCGTTGAAACCCGGGTAGACAGCAGGCTTAACTATGGCTACACCTTC
-	TRBV28	-	TRBJ1-5	CASSLPPAGYGNQPQHF	TGTGCCAGCAGTTTACCCCCCGCAGGTTATGGCAATCAGCCCCAGCATTTT
-	TRBV9	-	TRBJ1-1	CASSVDTGTEAFF	TGTGCCAGCAGCGTAGATACGGGCACTGAAGCTTTCTTT
-	TRBV5-1	-	TRBJ2-4	CASSLAGRQYF	TGCGCCAGCAGCTTGGCCGGGAGACAGTACTTC
-	TRBV13	-	TRBJ2-1	CASSIWSGNEQFF	TGTGCCAGCAGCATCTGGTCCGGGAATGAGCAGTTCTTC
TRBD1	TRBV5-1	-	TRBJ1-2	CASSLAGQGARGYGYTF	TGCGCCAGCAGCTTGGCGGGACAGGGGGCCAGGGGCTATGGCTACACCTTC
TRBD1	TRBV5-1	once	TRBJ2-7	CASSFGTGGPEQYF	TGCGCCAGCAGCTTCGGGACAGGGGGCCCCGAGCAGTACTTC
TRBD1	TRBV2	-	TRBJ1-2	CASRIRQGGYGYTF	TGTGCCAGCAGGATCCGCCAGGGGGGCTATGGCTACACCTTC
TRBD2	TRBV9	-	TRBJ2-3	CASSLAGVGTDTQYF	TGTGCCAGCAGTCTAGCGGGAGTTGGTACAGATACGCAGTATTTT
-	TRBV7-9	medium-sized	TRBJ2-1	CASSSDLHNEQFF	TGTGCCAGCAGTAGCGATTTACACAATGAGCAGTTCTTC